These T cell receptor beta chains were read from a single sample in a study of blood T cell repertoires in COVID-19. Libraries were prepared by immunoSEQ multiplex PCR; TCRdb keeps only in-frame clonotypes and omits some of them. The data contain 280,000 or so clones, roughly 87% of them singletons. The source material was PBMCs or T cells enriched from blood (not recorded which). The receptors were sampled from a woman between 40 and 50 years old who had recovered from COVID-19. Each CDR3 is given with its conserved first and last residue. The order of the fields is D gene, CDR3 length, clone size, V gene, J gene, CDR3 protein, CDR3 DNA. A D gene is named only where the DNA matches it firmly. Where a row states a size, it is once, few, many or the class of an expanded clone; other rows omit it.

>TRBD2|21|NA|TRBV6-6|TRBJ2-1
CASSGTSGRGTRGSSYNEQFF
TGTGCCAGCAGCGGGACTAGCGGGAGGGGCACAAGGGGTAGCTCCTACAATGAGCAGTTCTTC
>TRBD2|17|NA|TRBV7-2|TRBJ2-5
CASSLGLAGGGQETQYF
TGTGCCAGCAGCCTCGGACTAGCGGGAGGTGGACAAGAGACCCAGTACTTC
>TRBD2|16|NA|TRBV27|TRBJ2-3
CASSSPGTSGTDTQYF
TGTGCCAGCAGTTCGCCCGGGACTAGCGGTACGGATACGCAGTATTTT
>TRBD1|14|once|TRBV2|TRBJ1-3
CASSVQGNGNTIYF
TGTGCCAGCAGCGTACAGGGGAACGGAAACACCATATATTTT
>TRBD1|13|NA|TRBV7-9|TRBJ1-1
CASSDQGDSEAFF
TGTGCCAGCAGTGACCAGGGGGATAGTGAAGCTTTCTTT
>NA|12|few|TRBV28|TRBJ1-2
CASSFESYGYTF
TGTGCCAGCAGTTTCGAGAGCTATGGCTACACCTTC
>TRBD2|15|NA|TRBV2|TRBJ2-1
CASSEELAEYNEQFF
TGTGCCAGCAGTGAAGAACTAGCGGAATACAATGAGCAGTTCTTC
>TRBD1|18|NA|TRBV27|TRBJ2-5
CASSLGVGRTGEGETQYF
TGTGCCAGCAGTTTAGGGGTCGGAAGGACAGGGGAAGGAGAGACCCAGTACTTC
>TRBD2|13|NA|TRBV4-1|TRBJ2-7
CASKGTNSYEQYF
TGCGCCAGCAAAGGGACTAACTCCTACGAGCAGTACTTC
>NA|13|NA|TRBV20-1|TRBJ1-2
CSASGRADYGYTF
TGCAGTGCTAGTGGCAGGGCCGATTATGGCTACACCTTC